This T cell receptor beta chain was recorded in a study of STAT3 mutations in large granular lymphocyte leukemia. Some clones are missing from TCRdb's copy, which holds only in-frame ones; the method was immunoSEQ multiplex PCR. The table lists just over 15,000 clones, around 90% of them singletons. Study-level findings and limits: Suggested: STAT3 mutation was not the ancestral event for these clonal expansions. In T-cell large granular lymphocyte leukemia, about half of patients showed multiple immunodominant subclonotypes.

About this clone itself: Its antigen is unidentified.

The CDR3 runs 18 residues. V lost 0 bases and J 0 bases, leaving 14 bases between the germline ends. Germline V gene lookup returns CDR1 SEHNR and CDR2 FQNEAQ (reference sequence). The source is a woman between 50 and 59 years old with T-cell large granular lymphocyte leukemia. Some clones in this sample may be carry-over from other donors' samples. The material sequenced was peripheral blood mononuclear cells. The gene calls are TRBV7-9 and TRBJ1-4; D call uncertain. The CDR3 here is CASSLAFESRTTNEKLFF. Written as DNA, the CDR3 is TGTGCCAGCAGCTTAGCATTTGAATCCCGGACAACTAATGAAAAACTGTTTTTT.